This T cell receptor (beta chain) appears in the sequencing data of a study of CD8+CD57+ T cells in acquired aplastic anemia (dated by TCRdb to 2017 to 2018). Regarding the research as a whole: On average, sorted CD4+ and CD8+ cells yielded 3 to 4 ug of extracted DNA, with a range of about 0.17 to 27.4 ug. CD8+CD57+ expansion was defined as frequency above the mean frequency observed in healthy subjects. What the work shows at the level of the full study, not this receptor alone: About 28 CD8+ CDR3 sequences were found in both patients and controls but appeared to be highly expressed in patients and within the immunodominant clones of the patients. Between patients and healthy controls, no significant difference in CD8+ Simpson's diversity was found (P=0.060).

TCR beta VDJ combination and CDR3 sequence profiling used genomic DNA as the template. An Illumina HiSeq 2000 was used for TCR repertoire sequencing. The paper's processing steps were these. Repertoire assessment relied on Simpson's diversity index, CDR3 size and DJ length profiles, and TRBV/TRBJ rearrangement plots. The most abundant DNA sequence in the deep sequencing data was defined as the immunodominant clone. CDR3 amino acid sequences were screened for sharing across subjects and were compared with published repertoires and the VDJdb database. TCRdb reran the public reads through fastp at Q25 and MiXCR, keeping productive beta chains. Rows matching on CDR3 protein sequence are summarized as one entry with the most common DNA and genes. TCRdb's processing, not the authors', yielded these V and J calls. A total of around 160,000 distinct CDR3 sequences appear in this sample, around 50% of them only once. Of the sample, about 2.8% falls within the top ten clones.

Remarks on this clonotype: Its antigen has not been determined. No clone much larger than this one lies a single base away; base qualities are absent.

Here V drops 2 bases and J drops 5 bases, and the junction holds 7 bases not matched to any gene. Looking up the germline V gene yields CDR1 MDHEN and CDR2 SYDVKM. The cysteine opens and the phenylalanine closes a CDR3 of 16 amino acids. Only CDR3 DNA remains: 48 bases, in frame from the first base. Expansion of CD8+CD57+ cells had been shown by flow cytometry in the patients chosen for sequencing. Every patient had a diagnosis of severe acquired aplastic anemia based on International Study of Aplastic Anemia and Agranulocytosis and Camitta criteria. No patient had received any therapy when blood was sampled. TCR repertoires of sorted CD4+ and CD8+ blood T cells from severe aplastic anemia patients and healthy subjects were deep-sequenced in the study. Patients were enrolled in the USA under clinicaltrials.gov protocols 00001620, 01623167, 00001397, 00071045, 00081523 and 00961064. Ficoll-Paque density gradient centrifugation was used to isolate peripheral blood mononuclear cells. Before DNA was extracted, CD4+ and CD8+ T cells were sorted using either FACS or magnetic beads.

The sequencing input was sorted CD4+, CD8+, or CD8+CD57+ T cells (not recorded which) from PBMCs. The clonotype comes from a human donor with aplastic anemia. The sequence joins TRBV28 to TRBJ1-5; a stretch of 9 junction bases matches TRBD1. The CDR3 sequence is CASSLSRDRDYQPQHF. The nucleotides read TGTGCCAGCAGTTTAAGCCGGGACAGGGACTATCAGCCCCAGCATTTT.